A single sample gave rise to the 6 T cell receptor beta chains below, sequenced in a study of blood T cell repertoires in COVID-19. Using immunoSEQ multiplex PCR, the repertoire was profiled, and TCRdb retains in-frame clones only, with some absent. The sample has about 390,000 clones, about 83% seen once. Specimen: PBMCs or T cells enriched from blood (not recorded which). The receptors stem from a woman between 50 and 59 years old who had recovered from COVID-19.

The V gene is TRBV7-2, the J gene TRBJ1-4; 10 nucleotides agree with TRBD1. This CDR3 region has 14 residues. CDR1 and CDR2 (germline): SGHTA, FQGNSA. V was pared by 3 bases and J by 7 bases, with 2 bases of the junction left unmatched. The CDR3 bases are TGTGCCAGCAGCTTCGACAGGGGGCCTGAAAAACTGTTTTTT. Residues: CASSFDRGPEKLFF.

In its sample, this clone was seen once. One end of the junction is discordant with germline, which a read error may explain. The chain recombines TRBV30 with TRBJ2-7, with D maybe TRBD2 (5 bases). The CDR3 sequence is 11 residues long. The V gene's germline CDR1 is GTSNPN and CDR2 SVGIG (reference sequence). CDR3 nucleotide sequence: TGCATCGTCTCTCGGGGCTACGAGCAGTACTTC. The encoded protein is CIVSRGYEQYF.

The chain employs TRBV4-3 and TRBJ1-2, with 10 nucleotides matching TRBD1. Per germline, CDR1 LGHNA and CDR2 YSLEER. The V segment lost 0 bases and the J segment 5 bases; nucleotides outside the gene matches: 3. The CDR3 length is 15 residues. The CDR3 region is CASSQDPGQGYGYTF. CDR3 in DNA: TGCGCCAGCAGCCAAGATCCGGGACAGGGGTATGGCTACACCTTC.

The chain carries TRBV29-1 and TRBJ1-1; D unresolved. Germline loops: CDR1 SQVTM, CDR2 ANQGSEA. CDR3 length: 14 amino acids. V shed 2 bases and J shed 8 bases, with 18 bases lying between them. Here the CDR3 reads CSVESTTENSEAFF. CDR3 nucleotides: TGCAGCGTTGAATCTACTACGGAAAACTCAGAAGCTTTCTTT. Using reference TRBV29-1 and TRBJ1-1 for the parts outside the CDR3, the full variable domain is SAVISQKPSRDICQRGTSLTIQCQVDSQVTMMFWYRQQPGQSLTLIATANQGSEATYESGFVIDKFPISRPNLTFSTLTVSNMSPEDSSIYLCSVESTTENSEAFFGQGTRLTVV.

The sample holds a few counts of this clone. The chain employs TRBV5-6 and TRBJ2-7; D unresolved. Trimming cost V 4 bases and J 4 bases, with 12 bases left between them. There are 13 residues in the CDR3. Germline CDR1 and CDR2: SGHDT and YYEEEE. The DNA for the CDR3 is TGTGCCAGCAGCGTTGACTCTAAGTACGAGCAGTACTTC. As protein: CASSVDSKYEQYF.

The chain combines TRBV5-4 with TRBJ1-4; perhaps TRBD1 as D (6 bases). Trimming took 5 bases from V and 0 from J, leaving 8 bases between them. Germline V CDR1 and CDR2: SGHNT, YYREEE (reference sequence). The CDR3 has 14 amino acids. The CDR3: CASRDRTTNEKLFF. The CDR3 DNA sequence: TGTGCCAGCAGGGACAGAACAACTAATGAAAAACTGTTTTTT. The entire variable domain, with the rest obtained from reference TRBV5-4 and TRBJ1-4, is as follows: ETGVTQSPTHLIKTRGQQVTLRCSSQSGHNTVSWYQQALGQGPQFIFQYYREEENGRGNFPPRFSGLQFPNYSSELNVNALELDDSALYLCASRDRTTNEKLFFGSGTQLSVL.